Sequencing of this TCR beta chain was carried out in a study of identical twins. TCRdb analysed the 5' RACE reads with MiXCR anew, one entry per CDR3 protein. The sample carries hundreds of thousands of distinct CDR3 sequences, around 6% recorded once. Study results and limitations: There was an excess of low generation probability in the out-of-frame alpha sequences that twins shared. Abundant beta clonotypes from cord blood had fewer insertions, unlike memory repertoires, which showed none. Conclusions leaned on cross-sectional statistical analysis and did not track the same donors over time.

V dropped 0 bases and J dropped 4 bases, with 13 bases sitting between them. From germline, CDR1 is SGHRS and CDR2 YFSETQ. The CDR3 covers 15 residues. Of note for this clonotype: Its antigen is unknown.

The TCR sequence derives from a man between 18 and 29 years old in good health. This chain connects TRBV5-1 to TRBJ2-5; a possible D gene is TRBD2 (5 bases). Input material: naive T cells sorted from blood. CDR3 loop: CASSLAQAAGETQYF. CDR3 nucleotides: TGCGCCAGCAGCTTGGCCCAGGCGGCGGGAGAGACCCAGTACTTC.